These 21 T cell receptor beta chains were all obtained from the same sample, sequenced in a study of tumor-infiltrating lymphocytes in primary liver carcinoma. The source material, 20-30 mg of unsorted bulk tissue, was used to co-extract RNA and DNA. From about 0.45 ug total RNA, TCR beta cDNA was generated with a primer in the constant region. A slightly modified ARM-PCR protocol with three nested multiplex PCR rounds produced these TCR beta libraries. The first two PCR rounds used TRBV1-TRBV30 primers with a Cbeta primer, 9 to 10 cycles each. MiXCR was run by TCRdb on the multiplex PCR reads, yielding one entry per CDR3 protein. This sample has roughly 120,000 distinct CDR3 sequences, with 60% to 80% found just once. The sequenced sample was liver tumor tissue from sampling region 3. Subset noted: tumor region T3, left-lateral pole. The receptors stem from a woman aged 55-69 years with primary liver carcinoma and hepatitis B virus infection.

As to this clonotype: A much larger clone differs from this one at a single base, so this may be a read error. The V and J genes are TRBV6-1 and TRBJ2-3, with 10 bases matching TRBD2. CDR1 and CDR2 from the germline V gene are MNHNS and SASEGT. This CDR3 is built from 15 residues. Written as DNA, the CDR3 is TGTGCCAACAGTGTGGCTAGCGGGAGCTCAGATACGCAGTATTTT. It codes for CANSVASGSSDTQYF.

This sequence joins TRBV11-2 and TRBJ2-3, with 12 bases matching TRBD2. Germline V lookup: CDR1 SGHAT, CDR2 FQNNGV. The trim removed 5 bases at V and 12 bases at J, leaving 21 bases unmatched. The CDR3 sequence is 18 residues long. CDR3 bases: TGTGCCAGCAGCCCTCGGGCGGCTAGCGGGAGGGCCGGGGGTGCTCAGTATTTT. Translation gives CASSPRAASGRAGGAQYF.

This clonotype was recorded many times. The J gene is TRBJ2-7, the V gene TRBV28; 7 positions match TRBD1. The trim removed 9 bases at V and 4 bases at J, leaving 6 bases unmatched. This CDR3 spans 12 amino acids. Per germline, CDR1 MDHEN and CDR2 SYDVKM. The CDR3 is CASHRQGYEQYF. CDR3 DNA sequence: TGTGCCAGTCATCGACAGGGTTACGAGCAGTACTTC.

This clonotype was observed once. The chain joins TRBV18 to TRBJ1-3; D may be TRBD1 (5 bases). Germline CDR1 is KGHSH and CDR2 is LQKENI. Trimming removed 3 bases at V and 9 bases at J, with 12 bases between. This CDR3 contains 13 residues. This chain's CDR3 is CASSPGTPGTIYF. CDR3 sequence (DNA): TGTGCCAGCTCACCTGGGACCCCTGGCACCATATATTTT.

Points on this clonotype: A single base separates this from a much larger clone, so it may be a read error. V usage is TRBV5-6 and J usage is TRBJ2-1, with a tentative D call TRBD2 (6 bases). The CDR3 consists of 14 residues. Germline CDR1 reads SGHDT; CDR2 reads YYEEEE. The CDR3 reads CASSLTSSHNEKFF. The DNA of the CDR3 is TGTGCCAGCAGCTTGACTAGCTCCCACAATGAGAAGTTCTTC.

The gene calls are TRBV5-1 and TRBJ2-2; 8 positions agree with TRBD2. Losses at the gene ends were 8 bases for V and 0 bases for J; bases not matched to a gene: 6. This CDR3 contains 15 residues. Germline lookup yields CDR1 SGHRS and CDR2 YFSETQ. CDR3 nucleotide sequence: TGCGCCAGTGGAATAGCGGGGACGAACACCGGGGAGCTGTTTTTT. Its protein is CASGIAGTNTGELFF.

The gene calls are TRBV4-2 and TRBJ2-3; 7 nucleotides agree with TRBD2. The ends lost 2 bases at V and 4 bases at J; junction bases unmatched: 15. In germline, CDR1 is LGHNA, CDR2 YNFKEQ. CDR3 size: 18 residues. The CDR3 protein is CASSQLGLAAVSPDTQYF. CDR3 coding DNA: TGTGCCAGCAGCCAATTAGGGCTAGCGGCAGTCAGCCCAGATACGCAGTATTTT.

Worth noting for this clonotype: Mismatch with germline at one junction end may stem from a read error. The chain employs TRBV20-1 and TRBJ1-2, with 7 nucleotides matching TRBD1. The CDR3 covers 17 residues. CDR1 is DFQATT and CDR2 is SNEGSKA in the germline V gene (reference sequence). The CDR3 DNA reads TGCAGTGCTAGTACTCATGAGGGACCAGGGGACAGCTATGGATACACCTTC. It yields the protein CSASTHEGPGDSYGYTF.

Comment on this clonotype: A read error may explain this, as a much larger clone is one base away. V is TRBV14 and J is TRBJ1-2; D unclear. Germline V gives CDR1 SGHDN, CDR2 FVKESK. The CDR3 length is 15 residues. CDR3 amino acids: CAISQDTYRGLGYTF. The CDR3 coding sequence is TGTGCCATCAGCCAAGACACATACCGTGGTTTAGGCTACACCTTC.

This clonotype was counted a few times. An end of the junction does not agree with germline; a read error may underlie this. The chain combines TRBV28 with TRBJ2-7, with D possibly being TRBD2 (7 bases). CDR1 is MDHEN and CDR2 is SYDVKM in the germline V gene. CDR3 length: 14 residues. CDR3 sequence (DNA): TGTGCCAGTAGTTTAGGGGGGGCGCTTCACGAGCAGTACTTC. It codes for CASSLGGALHEQYF. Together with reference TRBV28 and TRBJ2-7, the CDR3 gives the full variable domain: DVKVTQSSRYLVKRTGEKVFLECVQDMDHENMFWYRQDPGLGLRLIYFSYDVKMKEKGDIPEGYSVSREKKERFSLILESASTNQTSMYLCASSLGGALHEQYFGPGTRLTVT.

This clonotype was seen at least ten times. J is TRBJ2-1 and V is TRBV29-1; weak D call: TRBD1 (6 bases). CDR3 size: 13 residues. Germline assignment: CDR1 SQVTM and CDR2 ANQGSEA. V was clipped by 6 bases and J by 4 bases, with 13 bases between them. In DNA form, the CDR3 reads TGCAGCGTATCCCGGACAGTTTACAATGAGCAGTTCTTC. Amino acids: CSVSRTVYNEQFF.

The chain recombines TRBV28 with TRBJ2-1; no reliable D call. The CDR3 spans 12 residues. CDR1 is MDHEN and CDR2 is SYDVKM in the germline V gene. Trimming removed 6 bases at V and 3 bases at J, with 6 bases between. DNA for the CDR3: TGTGCCAGCAGCCGATACTACAATGAGCAGTTCTTC. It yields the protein CASSRYYNEQFF.

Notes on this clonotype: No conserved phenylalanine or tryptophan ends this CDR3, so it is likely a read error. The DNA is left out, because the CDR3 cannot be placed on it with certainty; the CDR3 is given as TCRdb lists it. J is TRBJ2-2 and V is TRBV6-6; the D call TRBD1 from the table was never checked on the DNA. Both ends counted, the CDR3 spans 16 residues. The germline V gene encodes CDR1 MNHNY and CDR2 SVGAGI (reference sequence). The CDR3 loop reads CASSQVRGEAVGELFY.

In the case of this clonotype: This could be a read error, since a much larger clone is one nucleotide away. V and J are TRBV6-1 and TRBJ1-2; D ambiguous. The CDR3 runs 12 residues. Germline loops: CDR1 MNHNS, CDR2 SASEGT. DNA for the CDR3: TGTGCCAGCAGTGAATTAGTACACAGTTCCTCCTTC. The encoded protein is CASSELVHSSSF.

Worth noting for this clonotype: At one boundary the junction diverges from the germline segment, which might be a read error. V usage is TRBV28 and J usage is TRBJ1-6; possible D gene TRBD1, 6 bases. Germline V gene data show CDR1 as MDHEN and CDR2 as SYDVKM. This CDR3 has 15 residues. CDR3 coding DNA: TGTGCCGGCAGTTTATGGCAGGGGCGTAATTCGCCCCTCCACTTT. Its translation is CAGSLWQGRNSPLHF.

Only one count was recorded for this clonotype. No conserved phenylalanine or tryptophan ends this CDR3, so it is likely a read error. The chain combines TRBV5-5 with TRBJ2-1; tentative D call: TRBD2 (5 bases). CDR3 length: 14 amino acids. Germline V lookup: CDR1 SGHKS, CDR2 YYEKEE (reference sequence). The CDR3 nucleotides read TGTCCCAGCAGCCCTACTACACTAGTTCATGAGCAGTTCCTC. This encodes CPSSPTTLVHEQFL.

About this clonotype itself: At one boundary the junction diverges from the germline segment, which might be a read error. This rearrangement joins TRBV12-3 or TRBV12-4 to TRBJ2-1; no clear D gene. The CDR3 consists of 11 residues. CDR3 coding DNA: TGTGCCAACAGTTGGGGTAGGACGCTGTTCTTC. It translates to CANSWGRTLFF.

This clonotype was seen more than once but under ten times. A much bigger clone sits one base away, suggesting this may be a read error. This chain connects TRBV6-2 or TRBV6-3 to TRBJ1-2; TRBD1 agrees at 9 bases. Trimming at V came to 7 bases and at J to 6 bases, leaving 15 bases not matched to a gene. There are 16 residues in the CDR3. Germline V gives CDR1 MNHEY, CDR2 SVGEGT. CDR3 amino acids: CASNNPGQGVWNGYTF. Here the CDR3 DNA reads TGTGCCAGCAACAATCCGGGACAGGGTGTCTGGAATGGCTACACCTTC.

The CDR3 spells CASNFPPYNEQFF. The DNA of the CDR3 is TGTGCCAGCAACTTCCCTCCATACAATGAGCAGTTCTTC. The chain joins TRBV11-3 to TRBJ2-1; D unresolved. The germline V and J ends were trimmed by 7 bases and 4 bases, with 11 bases remaining between them. This CDR3 has 13 residues. Germline lookup yields CDR1 SGHNT and CDR2 YENEEA.

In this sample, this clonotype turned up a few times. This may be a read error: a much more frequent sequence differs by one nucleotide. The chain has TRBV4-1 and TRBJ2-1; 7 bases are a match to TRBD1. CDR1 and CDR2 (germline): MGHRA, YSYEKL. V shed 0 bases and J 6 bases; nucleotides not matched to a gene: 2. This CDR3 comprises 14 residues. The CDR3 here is CASSQEGQSNEQFF. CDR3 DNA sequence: TGCGCCAGCAGCCAAGAGGGACAGAGCAATGAGCAGTTCTTC.

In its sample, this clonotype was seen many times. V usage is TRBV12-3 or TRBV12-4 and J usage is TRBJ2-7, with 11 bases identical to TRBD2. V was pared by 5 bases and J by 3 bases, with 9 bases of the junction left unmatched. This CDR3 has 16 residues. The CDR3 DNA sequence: TGTGCCAGCAGTCCCTCGGAGACTAGCGGGAACTACGAGCAGTACTTC. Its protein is CASSPSETSGNYEQYF.